Listed below are T cell receptor beta chains from one sample, sequenced in a study of PD-L1 blockade in urothelial cancer. Data came from immunoSEQ multiplex PCR; TCRdb stores just in-frame clones and leaves some out. The sample yields roughly 120,000 clones, approximately 90% seen once. This specimen was PBMCs, taken around atezolizumab (anti-PD-L1) treatment. The source is a man in his sixties with urothelial cancer. CDR3s include the opening cysteine and the closing phenylalanine or tryptophan. The D gene is left open where the match is weak. A row's size may be missing; if present it is once, few, many or a size class.

TRBJ2-7	TRBV4-3	.	.	CASSQDKSITAYEQYF	TGCGCCAGCAGCCAAGATAAATCGATAACAGCCTACGAGCAGTACTTC
TRBJ2-5	TRBV19	.	once	CASSTLARRETQYF	TGTGCCAGTAGTACCCTAGCAAGGCGAGAGACCCAGTACTTC
TRBJ1-2	TRBV4-1	.	.	CASSQEGGLEYGYTF	TGCGCCAGCAGCCAAGAGGGAGGGCTAGAGTATGGCTACACCTTC
TRBJ2-5	TRBV9	TRBD2	.	CASSVSGTTIETQYF	TGTGCCAGCAGCGTTTCCGGGACTACGATCGAGACCCAGTACTTC
TRBJ2-1	TRBV5-4	TRBD2	.	CASSLGRGGYNEQFF	TGTGCCAGCAGCTTGGGGCGGGGGGGCTACAATGAGCAGTTCTTC
TRBJ2-7	TRBV29-1	.	.	CSDLRTANYEQYF	TGCAGCGACCTAAGGACAGCCAACTACGAGCAGTACTTC
TRBJ1-1	TRBV28	.	once	CASNKQILNTEAFF	TGTGCCAGTAACAAACAGATTTTGAACACTGAAGCTTTCTTT
TRBJ2-5	TRBV4-2	TRBD2	.	CASSLTSGGAGTQYF	TGTGCCAGCAGTCTAACTAGCGGGGGGGCCGGGACCCAGTACTTC
TRBJ2-7	TRBV6-1	.	.	CASSVSSVTPYEQYF	TGTGCCAGCAGTGTGTCTAGCGTGACCCCCTACGAGCAGTACTTC
TRBJ2-2	TRBV7-3	.	.	CASSPGRTGELFF	TGTGCCAGCAGCCCTGGGAGGACCGGGGAGCTGTTTTTT
TRBJ2-1	TRBV7-9	TRBD2	.	CASSLGGRAGNEQFF	TGTGCCAGCAGCTTAGGCGGGAGGGCCGGTAATGAGCAGTTCTTC
TRBJ1-3	TRBV5-1	.	.	CASSPTGTGNTIYF	TGCGCCAGCAGCCCAACAGGGACTGGAAACACCATATATTTT
TRBJ2-2	TRBV6-1	TRBD1	few	CASRIGTGNTGELFF	TGTGCCAGCAGGATAGGGACAGGGAACACCGGGGAGCTGTTTTTT
TRBJ2-1	TRBV7-3	TRBD2	.	CASSLTLQTSGGRNEQFF	TGTGCCAGCAGCTTAACCTTACAGACTAGCGGGGGGCGCAATGAGCAGTTCTTC
TRBJ2-2	TRBV19	TRBD1	.	CASSLHTFDRGGTGELFF	TGTGCCAGTAGTCTTCATACATTCGACAGGGGTGGCACCGGGGAGCTGTTTTTT
TRBJ2-3	TRBV19	.	.	CASKTILVATDTQYF	TGTGCCAGTAAGACAATCTTAGTCGCCACAGATACGCAGTATTTT
TRBJ1-6	TRBV5-4	.	.	CASSFNGAGGDSPLHF	TGTGCCAGCAGCTTCAACGGTGCGGGGGGCGACTCACCCCTCCACTTT
TRBJ1-1	TRBV9	TRBD1	.	CASTRGRNTEAFF	TGTGCCTCCACCAGGGGGCGGAACACTGAAGCTTTCTTT
TRBJ1-2	TRBV4-1	TRBD1	.	CASSQQVGTGFSGGYTF	TGCGCCAGCAGCCAACAGGTCGGGACAGGGTTTTCCGGGGGCTACACCTTC
TRBJ2-2	TRBV5-4	TRBD2	.	CASSTWTSRTYTGELFF	TGTGCCAGCAGCACCTGGACTAGCCGGACTTACACCGGGGAGCTGTTTTTT
TRBJ2-2	TRBV10-3	TRBD2	.	CAISGSGTSGNTGELFF	TGTGCCATCAGTGGTTCCGGGACTAGCGGTAACACCGGGGAGCTGTTTTTT
TRBJ2-7	TRBV6-6	.	.	CASSYSQGYEQYF	TGTGCCAGCAGTTACAGTCAGGGTTACGAGCAGTACTTC
TRBJ2-5	TRBV6-1	TRBD2	.	CASSEIGGRRETQYF	TGTGCCAGCAGTGAAATCGGCGGGAGGAGGGAGACCCAGTACTTC
TRBJ1-3	TRBV19	.	.	CASMGLSSGNTIYF	TGTGCCAGTATGGGGCTGAGCTCTGGAAACACCATATATTTT
TRBJ1-2	TRBV27	.	few	CASAPRGYGYTF	TGTGCCAGCGCCCCCAGGGGTTATGGCTACACCTTC
TRBJ1-5	TRBV9	.	.	CASSVGGVNQPQHF	TGTGCCAGCAGCGTAGGGGGGGTGAATCAGCCCCAGCATTTT
TRBJ1-2	TRBV2	.	.	CASSAGANYGYTF	TGTGCCAGCAGTGCCGGGGCTAACTATGGCTACACCTTC
TRBJ2-5	TRBV6-7	TRBD2	.	CASRGGAHQETQYF	TGTGCCAGCAGGGGAGGGGCCCACCAAGAGACCCAGTACTTC
TRBJ2-1	TRBV9	TRBD2	.	CASTSGTGLQFF	TGTGCCAGCACTAGCGGGACCGGTCTGCAGTTCTTC
TRBJ1-4	TRBV4-3	.	once	CASSQERTTWGEKLFF	TGCGCCAGCAGCCAAGAAAGGACAACTTGGGGCGAAAAACTGTTTTTT
TRBJ1-2	TRBV7-2	.	.	CASRPGVDYGYTF	TGTGCCAGCAGACCGGGGGTAGACTATGGCTACACCTTC
TRBJ2-3	TRBV20-1	.	.	CSGLAPDTQYF	TGCAGTGGCCTAGCGCCAGATACGCAGTATTTT
TRBJ2-7	TRBV29-1	TRBD1	.	CSVLDRSYEQYF	TGCAGCGTTTTGGACAGGTCCTACGAGCAGTACTTC
TRBJ2-3	TRBV2	TRBD2	.	CASRPTTSGAGDTQYF	TGTGCCAGCAGGCCAACTACTAGCGGGGCTGGAGATACGCAGTATTTT
TRBJ2-5	TRBV28	TRBD1	.	CASSTPGQGQETQYF	TGTGCCAGCAGCACGCCCGGACAGGGCCAAGAGACCCAGTACTTC
TRBJ1-1	TRBV6-1	.	.	CASSGDRNTEAFF	TGTGCCAGCAGTGGCGACAGAAACACTGAAGCTTTCTTT
TRBJ2-5	TRBV9	TRBD1	.	CASSTRTGGGETQYF	TGTGCCAGCAGCACCCGGACAGGGGGCGGCGAGACCCAGTACTTC
TRBJ2-1	TRBV4-3	TRBD2	.	CASSQETTSGDYNEQFF	TGCGCCAGCAGCCAAGAAACGACTAGCGGGGATTACAATGAGCAGTTCTTC
TRBJ1-6	TRBV30	TRBD1	.	CAWRGDRGRTPLHF	TGTGCCTGGAGGGGGGACAGGGGGCGGACACCCCTCCACTTT
TRBJ2-5	TRBV7-3	.	.	CASSRLSQETQYF	TGTGCCAGCAGCCGACTGTCGCAAGAGACCCAGTACTTC
TRBJ2-1	TRBV2	TRBD2	once	CASGGLGYNEQFF	TGTGCCAGCGGGGGACTAGGCTACAATGAGCAGTTCTTC
TRBJ2-7	TRBV18	.	.	CASSLSVLDSKSF	TGTGCCAGCTCACTTTCAGTGTTAGACAGCAAATCCTTC
TRBJ2-7	TRBV30	TRBD2	.	CAWRYGTSGYEQYF	TGTGCCTGGCGATACGGGACTAGCGGCTACGAGCAGTACTTC
TRBJ2-5	TRBV7-2	.	.	CASTFGGAEAQYF	TGTGCCAGCACCTTTGGCGGCGCTGAGGCCCAGTACTTC
TRBJ2-5	TRBV11-2	TRBD2	.	CASSLRGLVRGAVETQYF	TGTGCCAGCAGCTTAAGGGGTTTGGTGCGGGGGGCCGTAGAGACCCAGTACTTC
TRBJ2-5	TRBV5-4	.	once	CASSPQGGGSLQETQYF	TGTGCCAGCAGCCCCCAAGGGGGGGGCAGCCTTCAAGAGACCCAGTACTTC
TRBJ2-1	TRBV4-3	.	.	CASSQEGGTGGIYEQFF	TGCGCCAGCAGCCAAGAAGGGGGTACGGGTGGGATCTATGAGCAGTTCTTC
TRBJ1-4	TRBV13	TRBD1	.	CASSRPGTGPNEKLFF	TGTGCCAGCAGCAGACCCGGGACAGGGCCTAATGAAAAACTGTTTTTT
TRBJ1-4	TRBV5-1	TRBD1	.	CASSTGAANEKLFF	TGCGCCAGCAGCACAGGGGCGGCTAATGAAAAACTGTTTTTT
TRBJ2-1	TRBV6-1	TRBD2	.	CASRPRLAGRNEQFF	TGTGCCAGCAGGCCACGACTAGCGGGACGCAATGAGCAGTTCTTC
TRBJ1-1	TRBV19	.	.	CASSTAGNTEAFF	TGTGCCAGTAGTACGGCGGGGAACACTGAAGCTTTCTTT
TRBJ1-4	TRBV7-9	TRBD1	.	CASSTGQGADEKLFF	TGTGCCAGCAGCACCGGACAGGGGGCCGATGAAAAACTGTTTTTT